This T cell receptor beta chain was captured by sequencing in a study of OX40 agonist ivuxolimab in advanced cancers. General observations from the study: At 0.1 to 3.0 mg/kg and by week 6, CD4+ and CD8+ T cells in the blood had expanded clonally.

Repertoires were generated with immunoSEQ multiplex PCR, while TCRdb's copy carries only in-frame clones and drops some. This sample has fewer than 40,000 clones, with approximately 89% found just once. Turning to this clone: Its antigen is not identified.

The CDR3 totals 15 residues. The V end was cut by 5 bases, the J end by 5 bases, with 16 bases between. The germline V gene has CDR1 SGHTA and CDR2 FQGTGA. This receptor was identified in an adult with an advanced solid tumor such as melanoma, head and neck, liver or kidney cancer. V usage is TRBV7-3 and J usage is TRBJ2-1; either TRBD1 or TRBD2 may supply D (5 bases each). Sequencing used CD4+ or CD8+ T cells sorted from blood, obtained in a trial of the OX40 agonist ivuxolimab. The CDR3 protein is CASSDTGTINNEQFF. In DNA form, the CDR3 reads TGTGCCAGCAGCGATACCGGGACGATTAACAATGAGCAGTTCTTC.